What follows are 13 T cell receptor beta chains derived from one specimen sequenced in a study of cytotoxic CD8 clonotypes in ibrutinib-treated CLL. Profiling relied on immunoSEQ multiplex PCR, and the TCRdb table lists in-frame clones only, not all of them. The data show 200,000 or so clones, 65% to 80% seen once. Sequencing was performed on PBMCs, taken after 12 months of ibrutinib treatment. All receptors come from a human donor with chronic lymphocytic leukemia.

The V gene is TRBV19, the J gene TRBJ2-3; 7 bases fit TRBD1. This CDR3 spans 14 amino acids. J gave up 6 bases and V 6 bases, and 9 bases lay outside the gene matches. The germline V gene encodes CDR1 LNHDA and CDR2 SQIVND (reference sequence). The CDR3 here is CASSDRARLDTQYF. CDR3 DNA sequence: TGTGCCAGTAGCGACAGGGCTCGCCTGGATACGCAGTATTTT.

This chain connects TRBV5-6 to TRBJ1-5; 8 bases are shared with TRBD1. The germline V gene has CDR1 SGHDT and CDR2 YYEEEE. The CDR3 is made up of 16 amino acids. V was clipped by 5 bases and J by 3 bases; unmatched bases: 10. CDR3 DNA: TGTGCCAGCAGTTTATACGACAGGGGCTTCAATCAGCCCCAGCATTTT. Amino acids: CASSLYDRGFNQPQHF. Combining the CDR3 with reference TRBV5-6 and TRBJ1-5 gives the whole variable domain DAGVTQSPTHLIKTRGQQVTLRCSPKSGHDTVSWYQQALGQGPQFIFQYYEEEERQRGNFPDRFSGHQFPNYSSELNVNALLLGDSALYLCASSLYDRGFNQPQHFGDGTRLSIL.

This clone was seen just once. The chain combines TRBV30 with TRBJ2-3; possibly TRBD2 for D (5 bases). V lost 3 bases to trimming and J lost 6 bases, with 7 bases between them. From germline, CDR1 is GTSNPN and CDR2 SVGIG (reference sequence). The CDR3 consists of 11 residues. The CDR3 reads CAWRGVDTQYF. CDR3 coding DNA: TGTGCCTGGAGGGGAGTGGATACGCAGTATTTT.

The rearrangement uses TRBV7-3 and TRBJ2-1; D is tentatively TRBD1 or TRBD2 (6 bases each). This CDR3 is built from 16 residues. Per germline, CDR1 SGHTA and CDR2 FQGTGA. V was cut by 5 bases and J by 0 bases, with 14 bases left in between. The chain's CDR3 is CASSPEGGLSYNEQFF. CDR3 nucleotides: TGTGCCAGCAGCCCCGAGGGGGGCCTCTCCTACAATGAGCAGTTCTTC.

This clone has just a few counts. The CDR3 nucleotides are TGTGCCAGCCACGGACAGGGCCGAGGTACTGAAGCTTTCTTT. Translation: CASHGQGRGTEAFF. The chain combines TRBV25-1 with TRBJ1-1; TRBD1 matches at 8 bases. V lost 8 bases, J lost 5 bases, and 10 bases stayed unmatched. The CDR3 contains 14 residues. Germline-derived CDR1 and CDR2 are MGHDK and SYGVNS.

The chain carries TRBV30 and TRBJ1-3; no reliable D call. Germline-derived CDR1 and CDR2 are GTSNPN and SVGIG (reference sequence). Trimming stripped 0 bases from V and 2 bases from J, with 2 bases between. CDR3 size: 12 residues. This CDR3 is CAWSVTGNTIYF. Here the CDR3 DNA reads TGTGCCTGGAGTGTGACTGGAAACACCATATATTTT. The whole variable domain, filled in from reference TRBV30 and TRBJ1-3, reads SQTIHQWPATLVQPVGSPLSLECTVEGTSNPNLYWYRQAAGRGLQLLFYSVGIGQISSEVPQNLSASRPQDRQFILSSKKLLLSDSGFYLCAWSVTGNTIYFGEGSWLTVV.

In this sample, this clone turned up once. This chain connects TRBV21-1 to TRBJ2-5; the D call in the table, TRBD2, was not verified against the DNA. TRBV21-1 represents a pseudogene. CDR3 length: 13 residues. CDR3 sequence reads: CASSKREGETQYF. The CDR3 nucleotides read TGTGCCAGCAGCAAACGGGAGGGGGAGACCCAGTACTTC.

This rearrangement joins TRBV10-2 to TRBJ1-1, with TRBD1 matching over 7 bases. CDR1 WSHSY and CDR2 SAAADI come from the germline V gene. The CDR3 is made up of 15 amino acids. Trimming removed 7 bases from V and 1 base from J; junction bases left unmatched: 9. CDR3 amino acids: CASITWTGANTEAFF. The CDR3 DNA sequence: TGCGCCAGCATTACCTGGACAGGAGCGAACACTGAAGCTTTCTTT.

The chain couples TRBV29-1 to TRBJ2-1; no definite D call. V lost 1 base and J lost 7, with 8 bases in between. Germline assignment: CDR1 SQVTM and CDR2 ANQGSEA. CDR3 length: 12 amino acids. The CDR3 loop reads CSVEVVRNEQFF. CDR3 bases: TGCAGCGTTGAAGTAGTAAGGAATGAGCAGTTCTTC.

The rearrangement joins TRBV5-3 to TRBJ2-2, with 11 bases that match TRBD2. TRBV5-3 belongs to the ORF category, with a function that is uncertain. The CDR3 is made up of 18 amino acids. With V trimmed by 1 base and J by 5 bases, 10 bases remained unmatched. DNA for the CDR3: TGTGCCAGAAGCTTGACTAGCGGGAGAGGGGTGGTTACCGGGGAGCTGTTTTTT. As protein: CARSLTSGRGVVTGELFF.

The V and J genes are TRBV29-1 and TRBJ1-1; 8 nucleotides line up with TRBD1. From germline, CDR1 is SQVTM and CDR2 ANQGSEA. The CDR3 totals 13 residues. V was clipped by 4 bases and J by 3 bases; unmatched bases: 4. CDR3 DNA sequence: TGCAGCGTTGGAGACAGGGGTTACACTGAAGCTTTCTTT. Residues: CSVGDRGYTEAFF.

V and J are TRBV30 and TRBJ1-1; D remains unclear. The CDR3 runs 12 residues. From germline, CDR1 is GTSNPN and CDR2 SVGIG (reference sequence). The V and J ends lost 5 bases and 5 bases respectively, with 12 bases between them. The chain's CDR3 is CAWHFGRTEAFF. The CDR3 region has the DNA TGTGCCTGGCACTTTGGAAGAACTGAAGCTTTCTTT.

The CDR3 DNA follows: TGTGCCAGCAGGAAAGTACAGGCTTCACCCCTCCACTTT. As protein: CASRKVQASPLHF. The chain has TRBV6-1 and TRBJ1-6, with a weak D call TRBD1 (5 bases). Germline V gene lookup returns CDR1 MNHNS and CDR2 SASEGT. This CDR3 spans 13 amino acids. V lost 6 bases and J lost 9, with 12 bases in between.